This T cell receptor beta chain emerged from a study of CD39 and CD103 CD8 tumor-infiltrating T cells (dated by TCRdb to 2016 to 2019). Looking at the study overall: An HPV-positive HNSCC, an HPV-negative HNSCC, an ovarian cancer and a melanoma patient were represented in the repertoire comparisons shown. Deep sequencing of TCRbeta CDR3 was used to compare the repertoires of CD8 TIL subsets, defined by CD103 and CD39, with those of peripheral memory CD8 T cells.

From about 10,000 to 100,000 sorted cells per subset, genomic DNA was extracted using the DNeasy Blood and Tissue Kit. The immunoSEQ service sequenced and mapped the TCRbeta V-J or V-D-J regions, with each sample reaching coverage above 8x. The paper's data handling went like this. Analysis was limited to productive rearrangements exported from the immunoSEQ Analyzer platform, and clonality was evaluated on the 500 most abundant clones. The Morisita-Horn similarity index and the Jaccard index were used to quantify the overlap in repertoires between populations. Morisita-Horn similarity between CD8 T-cell subset TCR repertoires was measured in about 6 cancer patients. TCRdb took over this immuneACCESS table, retaining in-frame rearrangements with V and J assigned. Such tables are incomplete; in checked studies, under half of the missing clones stem from an unresolved V gene, and the remainder is unexplained. D and trimming were read from the DNA, whereas the V and J calls and clone size are those reported in that table. The sample records some 4,300 clones, more than 55% of which are singletons. The top ten hold 10% to 15% of the sample.

At the time of sample collection the patients were not on therapy, although prior treatments varied from chemotherapy, radiotherapy, surgery and immunotherapy to no treatment. After thawing, cells went through T lymphocyte enrichment using a negative-selection kit, with EpCAM beads added for tumor-infiltrating lymphocytes. Memory CD8 T cells were sorted as CD8+CD4-CD45RA- cells regardless of CCR7 expression. Peripheral blood mononuclear cells were isolated by Ficoll-Paque PLUS gradient and cryopreserved before analysis. Populations were sorted on a FACSAria II to about 99% purity, and cell pellets were frozen without culture for TCR sequencing. Concerning this clone: Its antigen target is currently unknown. Nothing much larger sits one base from this clone, and base qualities are not available.

Trimming at the junction amounts to 2 bases on V and 7 bases on J, and the germline ends lie 11 bases apart. The CDR3 numbers 13 residues from cysteine through phenylalanine. Of the read, only the CDR3 DNA is kept; its 39 bases are in frame from base 1. The germline V gene (reference sequence) yields MNHNY for CDR1 and SVGAGI for CDR2. On the study overall, not on this receptor specifically: DP TIL clonotypes were rarely found in blood or uninvolved lymph node, whereas DN TIL clonotypes largely overlapped peripheral memory CD8 repertoires. DP CD8 TILs appeared more oligoclonal than DN and SP CD8 TILs and blood memory CD8 T cells, with top 30 clonotypes covering roughly 56-90%.

The V and J genes are TRBV6-6 and TRBJ1-1, with the D gene not confidently named. The specimen was CD8+ T cells sorted from blood. The sample's cell subset or site label is to be understood as: total memory CD8 T cells (CD45RA-CCR7+/-) from blood or uninvolved lymph node. This clonotype was sampled from a human donor with head and neck squamous cell carcinoma. The CDR3 in this case is CASSYRENSEAFF. The DNA is TGTGCCAGCAGTTACCGGGAAAATAGTGAAGCTTTCTTT.